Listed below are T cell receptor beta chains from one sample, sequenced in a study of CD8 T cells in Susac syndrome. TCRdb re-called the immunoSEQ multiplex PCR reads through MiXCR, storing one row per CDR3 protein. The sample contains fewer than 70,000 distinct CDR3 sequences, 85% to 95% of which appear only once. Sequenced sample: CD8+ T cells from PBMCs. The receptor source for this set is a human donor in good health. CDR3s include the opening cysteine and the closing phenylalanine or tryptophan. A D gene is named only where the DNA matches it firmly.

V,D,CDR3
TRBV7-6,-,CASSLAAGNQPQHF
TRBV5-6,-,CASSFAGTQYF
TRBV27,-,CASSLSLDFNQPQHF
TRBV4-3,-,CASSQDRQSSGNTIYF
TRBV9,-,CASSVWDLPYGYTF
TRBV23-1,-,CASSQSISGCLNQPQHF
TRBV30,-,CAWSTGDGYTF
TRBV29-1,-,CSVAPAGLASGEQFF
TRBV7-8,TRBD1,CASSLVGTGVGELFF
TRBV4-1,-,CASSQDRQLDEKLFF
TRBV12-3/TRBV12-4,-,CASSLPDTEAFF
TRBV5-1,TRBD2,CASRLWTSGGQGNEQFF
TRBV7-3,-,CASSLSIAANTDTQYF
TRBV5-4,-,CASSLFASPDSPLHF
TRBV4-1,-,CASSPTPAGNYGYTF
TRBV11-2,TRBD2,CASSIWTSGGTDTQYF
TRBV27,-,CASSSRTAPSGANVLTF
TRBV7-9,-,CASSLAESGNTEAFF
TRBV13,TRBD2,CASSLWTSGGAATGELFF
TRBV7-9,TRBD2,CASSLGMELAVYNEQFF
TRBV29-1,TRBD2,CSVPMSAGPKDTQYF
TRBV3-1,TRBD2,CASSPRSLAGPSDTQYF
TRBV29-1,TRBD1,CSVESLDRGDGYTF
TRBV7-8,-,CASSLNSVGGDGYTF
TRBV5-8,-,CASSLLSGDTQYF
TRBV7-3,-,CASSLKNGDTQYF
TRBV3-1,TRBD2,CASSLSRGIGETQYF